This T cell receptor (beta chain) was sequenced for a study of monozygotic twins with inflammatory bowel disease. The germline V gene has CDR1 SQVTM and CDR2 ANQGSEA. The CDR3 consists of 12 residues. Total RNA input per TCR library was 3,500 to 4,500 ng. Using the 5' RACE reads, TCRdb records one entry per CDR3 protein without DNA. The table for this sample gives roughly 160,000 distinct CDR3 sequences. What was sequenced was blood. The chain joins TRBV29-1 to TRBJ2-7. The source is a human donor with ulcerative colitis or Crohn's disease, or a healthy co-twin of an affected twin (not recorded which). CDR3 sequence: CSVCLEGNEQYF.